Sequencing of this T cell receptor beta chain was carried out in a study of blood T cell repertoires in COVID-19. Study-wide background: Sites in the United States, Italy and Spain provided acute and convalescent COVID-19 samples. T cells, B-cell-depleted T cells, or PBMCs supplied cDNA or gDNA.

Original handling: Estimation of nucleated cell counts relied on the amplification of reference gene primers. Generated by immunoSEQ multiplex PCR, the TCRdb table keeps only in-frame clones and is missing some. That table gives V, J and clone size, and the DNA gave D and trimming. Here the sample spans about 150,000 clones, about 89% being singletons. V was shortened by 0 bases and J by 1 base, with 12 bases between the two germline ends. The CDR3 consists of 16 residues. From germline, CDR1 is LGHDT and CDR2 YNNKEL (reference sequence). The clonotype comes from a man in his forties or fifties who had recovered from COVID-19. What was sequenced was peripheral blood. The gene calls are TRBV3-1 (or the pseudogene TRBV3-2) and TRBJ1-2, with D maybe TRBD1 (6 bases). The CDR3 nucleotides are TGTGCCAGCAGCCAAGATGCGGGGGCTGGTAACTATGGCTACACCTTC. This gives the protein CASSQDAGAGNYGYTF.